This T cell receptor beta chain originates from a study of blood T cells in healthy people across ages. A sample-barcoded 5' primer and a J-beta primer mix were used in a second PCR of roughly 6 to 11 cycles. TCRdb used MiXCR to reprocess the 5' RACE reads, holding one entry per CDR3 protein. The sample includes over a million distinct CDR3 sequences, 59% seen only once; the top ten take 6.7%. The CDR3 totals 15 residues. Germline V CDR1 and CDR2: PRHDT, FYEKMQ (reference sequence). Sequenced sample: blood. The J gene is TRBJ2-5, the V gene TRBV13; either TRBD1 or TRBD2 may fit D (6 bases each). Judging by the DNA end, TRBJ2-7 fits better; the J call may be wrong. This receptor was identified in a man aged 18 to 30 in good health. CDR3 nucleotide sequence: TGTGCCAGCAGCTTACGGGGGCGTATGTGCTACGAGCAGTACTTC. The encoded protein is CASSLRGRMCYEQYF.